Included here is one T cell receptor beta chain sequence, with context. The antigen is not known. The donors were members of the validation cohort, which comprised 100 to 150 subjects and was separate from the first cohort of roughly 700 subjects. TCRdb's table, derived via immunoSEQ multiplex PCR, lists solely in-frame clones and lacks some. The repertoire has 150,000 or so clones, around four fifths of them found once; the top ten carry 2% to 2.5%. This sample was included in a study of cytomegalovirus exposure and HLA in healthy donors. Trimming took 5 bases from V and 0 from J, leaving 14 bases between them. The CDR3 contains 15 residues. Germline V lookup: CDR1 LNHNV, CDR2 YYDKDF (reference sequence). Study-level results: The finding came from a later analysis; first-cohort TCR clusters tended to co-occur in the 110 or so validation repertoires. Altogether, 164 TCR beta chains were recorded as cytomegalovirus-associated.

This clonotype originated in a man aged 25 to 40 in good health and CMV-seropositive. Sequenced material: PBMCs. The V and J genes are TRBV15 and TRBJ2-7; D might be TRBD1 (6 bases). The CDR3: CATSVRDKSSYEQYF. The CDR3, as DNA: TGTGCCACCAGCGTCCGGGACAAGAGCTCCTACGAGCAGTACTTC.